These T cell receptor beta chains were read from a single sample in a study of shared clonotypes between healthy human individuals. Assay: immunoSEQ multiplex PCR; the TCRdb copy retains only in-frame clones and omits some. The sample comprises 2 million to 2.5 million clones, 80% to 95% of which are singletons, and 0.36% rests with the top ten. The sequenced sample was naive CD4+ T cells from PBMCs. Source of these receptors: a man aged 18 to 35 in good health. Some clones in this sample may be carry-over from other donors' samples. The CDR3 runs from the conserved cysteine through the conserved F or W. The D gene is left open where the match is weak. A row's size may be missing; if present it is once, few, many or a size class.

cdr3_aa,cdr3_nt,v_call,cdr3_length,clone_size,j_call,d_call
CSAHGSNEQYF,TGCAGTGCTCATGGTTCCAACGAGCAGTACTTC,TRBV20-1,11,-,TRBJ2-7,-
CASSPPSGFTDTQYF,TGTGCCAGCTCACCACCGTCCGGCTTCACAGATACGCAGTATTTT,TRBV18,15,-,TRBJ2-3,-
CASSPRRQETQYF,TGTGCCAGCAGCCCCCGAAGACAAGAGACCCAGTACTTC,TRBV7-2,13,-,TRBJ2-5,-
CASSQTQGRQPQHF,TGCGCCAGCAGCCAAACACAGGGACGTCAGCCCCAGCATTTT,TRBV4-1,14,-,TRBJ1-5,-
CATSKREASYNEQFF,TGTGCCACCAGCAAACGGGAGGCCTCATACAATGAGCAGTTCTTC,TRBV15,15,-,TRBJ2-1,TRBD2
CASSSWDRDDYGYTF,TGTGCCAGCAGCTCGTGGGACAGGGATGACTATGGCTACACCTTC,TRBV7-9,15,-,TRBJ1-2,TRBD1
CASRGTGMNTEAFF,TGTGCCAGCAGGGGTACAGGGATGAACACTGAAGCTTTCTTT,TRBV5-6,14,-,TRBJ1-1,-
CASSGRISYEQYF,TGTGCCAGCAGCGGACGGATCTCCTACGAGCAGTACTTC,TRBV7-8,13,-,TRBJ2-7,-
CASSIGGPMRQPQHF,TGTGCCAGTAGTATCGGGGGGCCGATGCGTCAGCCCCAGCATTTT,TRBV19,15,-,TRBJ1-5,-
CASSLGGQGSGEQFF,TGTGCCAGCAGCTTAGGTGGACAGGGTTCAGGTGAGCAGTTCTTC,TRBV11-3,15,-,TRBJ2-1,TRBD1
CASSQALAGGEQYF,TGTGCCAGCAGCCAAGCACTAGCGGGAGGCGAGCAGTACTTC,TRBV4-2,14,-,TRBJ2-7,TRBD2
CASFRDRWATEAFF,TGTGCCAGCTTCCGGGACAGGTGGGCCACTGAAGCTTTCTTT,TRBV7-2,14,-,TRBJ1-1,TRBD1
CASSDDLSEQYF,TGTGCCAGCAGTGACGACTTAAGCGAGCAGTACTTC,TRBV2,12,-,TRBJ2-7,-
CASSFPQGSGQPQHF,TGTGCCAGCAGTTTTCCCCAGGGGTCGGGTCAGCCCCAGCATTTT,TRBV28,15,-,TRBJ1-5,-
CASSLARVLSTDTQYF,TGTGCCAGCAGCTTAGCGCGGGTCCTCAGCACAGATACGCAGTATTTT,TRBV7-9,16,-,TRBJ2-3,-
CACPSDGGPGNTIYF,TGTGCCTGTCCGTCGGACGGGGGGCCGGGAAACACCATATATTTT,TRBV30,15,once,TRBJ1-3,-
CATQSGRGAYEQYF,TGTGCCACCCAAAGCGGGAGGGGTGCCTACGAGCAGTACTTC,TRBV28,14,-,TRBJ2-7,TRBD2
CASSLIGLAGEEEQFF,TGTGCCAGCAGCTTAATCGGACTAGCGGGAGAGGAAGAGCAGTTCTTC,TRBV7-3,16,-,TRBJ2-1,TRBD2
CASSSGQGVTKNIQYF,TGCGCCAGCAGCTCCGGACAGGGGGTTACCAAAAACATTCAGTACTTC,TRBV5-1,16,-,TRBJ2-4,TRBD1
CASSARGDEQFF,TGTGCCAGCAGTGCCCGAGGCGATGAGCAGTTCTTC,TRBV6-1,12,-,TRBJ2-1,-
CASSPGTGINTEAFF,TGTGCCAGCTCACCCGGGACAGGGATTAACACTGAAGCTTTCTTT,TRBV18,15,-,TRBJ1-1,TRBD1
CASGPGQGATDTQYF,TGTGCCAGCGGCCCCGGGCAGGGGGCCACAGATACGCAGTATTTT,TRBV7-9,15,-,TRBJ2-3,TRBD1
CASSSGRINEKLFF,TGCGCCAGCAGCTCCGGACGGATTAATGAAAAACTGTTTTTT,TRBV5-1,14,-,TRBJ1-4,-
CATSSTSGRVRSSYNEQFF,TGTGCCACCAGCAGTACTAGCGGGAGGGTACGGAGCTCCTACAATGAGCAGTTCTTC,TRBV15,19,-,TRBJ2-1,TRBD2
CASSFGTEYATEAFF,TGTGCCAGCAGCTTCGGGACAGAGTATGCCACTGAAGCTTTCTTT,TRBV7-9,15,-,TRBJ1-1,TRBD1
CASSKSVGYTF,TGTGCCAGCAGCAAATCAGTGGGCTACACCTTC,TRBV21-1,11,few,TRBJ1-2,-
CASSHKLRSPKRYF,TGTGCCAGCAGTCACAAGCTCAGGTCCCCTAAGAGGTACTTC,TRBV28,14,-,TRBJ2-4,-
CASSFFGQLNTGELFF,TGTGCCAGCAGCTTTTTTGGACAGCTGAACACCGGGGAGCTGTTTTTT,TRBV7-2,16,-,TRBJ2-2,-
CASSPPRTGATEAFF,TGTGCCAGCAGCCCTCCTCGGACAGGTGCCACTGAAGCTTTCTTT,TRBV6-5,15,-,TRBJ1-1,TRBD1
CASSEIGIGTGELFF,TGTGCCAGCAGTGAAATAGGTATTGGCACCGGGGAGCTGTTTTTT,TRBV2,15,-,TRBJ2-2,-
CASSVSPGNTEAFF,TGTGCCAGCAGCGTAAGTCCGGGAAACACTGAAGCTTTCTTT,TRBV9,14,-,TRBJ1-1,-
CASSVPGTTGNTIYF,TGCGCCAGCAGCGTACCCGGGACAACTGGAAACACCATATATTTT,TRBV5-1,15,-,TRBJ1-3,-
CASSIGPGANVLTF,TGTGCCAGTAGTATAGGCCCTGGGGCCAACGTCCTGACTTTC,TRBV19,14,-,TRBJ2-6,-
CASSSPARASLETQYF,TGTGCCAGCAGCTCCCCCGCGAGGGCTAGCTTGGAGACCCAGTACTTC,TRBV7-2,16,-,TRBJ2-5,-
CASSPSGGSNTEAFF,TGTGCCAGCAGCCCTAGCGGGGGTTCTAACACTGAAGCTTTCTTT,TRBV7-9,15,-,TRBJ1-1,-